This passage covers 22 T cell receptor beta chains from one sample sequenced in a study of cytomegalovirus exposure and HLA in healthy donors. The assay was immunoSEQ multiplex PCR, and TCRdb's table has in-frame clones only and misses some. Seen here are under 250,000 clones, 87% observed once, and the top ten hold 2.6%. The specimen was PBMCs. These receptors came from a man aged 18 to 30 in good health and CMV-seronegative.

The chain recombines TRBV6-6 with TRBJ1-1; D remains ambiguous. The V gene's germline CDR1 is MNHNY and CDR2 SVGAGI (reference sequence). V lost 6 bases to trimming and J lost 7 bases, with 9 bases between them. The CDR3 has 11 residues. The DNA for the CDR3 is TGTGCCAGCAGCCCCGGTGTTGAAGCTTTCTTT. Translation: CASSPGVEAFF.

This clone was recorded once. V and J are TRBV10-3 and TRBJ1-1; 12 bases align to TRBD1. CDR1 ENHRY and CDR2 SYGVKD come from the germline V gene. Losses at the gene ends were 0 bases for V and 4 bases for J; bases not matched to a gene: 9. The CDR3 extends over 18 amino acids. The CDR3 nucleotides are TGTGCCATCAGTGAGTCAGGGACAGGGGGCGGATTGGGCACTGAAGCTTTCTTT. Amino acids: CAISESGTGGGLGTEAFF.

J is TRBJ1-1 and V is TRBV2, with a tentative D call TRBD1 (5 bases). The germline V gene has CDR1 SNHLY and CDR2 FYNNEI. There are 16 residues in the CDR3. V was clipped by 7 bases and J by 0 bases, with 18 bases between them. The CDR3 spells CASKATGDLMNTEAFF. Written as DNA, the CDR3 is TGTGCCAGCAAGGCTACAGGAGATCTTATGAACACTGAAGCTTTCTTT. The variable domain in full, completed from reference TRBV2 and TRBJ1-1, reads EPEVTQTPSHQVTQMGQEVILRCVPISNHLYFYWYRQILGQKVEFLVSFYNNEISEKSEIFDDQFSVERPDGSNFTLKIRSTKLEDSAMYFCASKATGDLMNTEAFFGQGTRLTVV.

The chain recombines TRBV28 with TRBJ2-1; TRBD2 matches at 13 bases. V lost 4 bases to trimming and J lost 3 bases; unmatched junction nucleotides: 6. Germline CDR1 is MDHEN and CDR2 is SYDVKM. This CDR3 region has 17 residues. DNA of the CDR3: TGTGCCAGCAGTTCAACTAGCGGGGGGGCCTACTACAATGAGCAGTTCTTC. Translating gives CASSSTSGGAYYNEQFF.

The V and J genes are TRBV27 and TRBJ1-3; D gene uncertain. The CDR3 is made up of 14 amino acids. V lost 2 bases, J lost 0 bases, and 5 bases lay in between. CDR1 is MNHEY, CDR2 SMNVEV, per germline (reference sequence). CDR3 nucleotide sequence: TGTGCCAGCAGTTTAGGACTCTCTGGAAACACCATATATTTT. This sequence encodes CASSLGLSGNTIYF.

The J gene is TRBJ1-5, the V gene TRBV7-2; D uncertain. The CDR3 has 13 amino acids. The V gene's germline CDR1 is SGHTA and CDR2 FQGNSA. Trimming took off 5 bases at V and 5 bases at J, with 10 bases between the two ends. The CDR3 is CASSPRTDQPQHF. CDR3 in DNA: TGTGCCAGCAGCCCCCGAACGGATCAGCCCCAGCATTTT.

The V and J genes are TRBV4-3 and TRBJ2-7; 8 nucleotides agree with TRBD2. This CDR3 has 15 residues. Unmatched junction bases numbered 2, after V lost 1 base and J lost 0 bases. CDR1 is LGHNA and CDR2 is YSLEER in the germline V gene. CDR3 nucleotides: TGCGCCAGCAGCCAAGTCGGGGGGGGCTCCTACGAGCAGTACTTC. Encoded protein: CASSQVGGGSYEQYF.

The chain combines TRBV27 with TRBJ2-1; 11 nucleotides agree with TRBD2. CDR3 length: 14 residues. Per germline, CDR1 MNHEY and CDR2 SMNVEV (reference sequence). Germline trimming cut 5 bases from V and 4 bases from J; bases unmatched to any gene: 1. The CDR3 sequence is CASSLAGGYNEQFF. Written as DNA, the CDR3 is TGTGCCAGCAGTCTAGCGGGGGGTTACAATGAGCAGTTCTTC.

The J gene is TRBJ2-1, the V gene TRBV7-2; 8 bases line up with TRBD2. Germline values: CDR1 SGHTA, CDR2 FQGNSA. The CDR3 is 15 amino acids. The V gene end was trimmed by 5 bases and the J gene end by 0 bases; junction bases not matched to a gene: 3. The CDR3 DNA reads TGTGCCAGCAGCCGTAGCGGGACCTCCTACAATGAGCAGTTCTTC. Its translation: CASSRSGTSYNEQFF.

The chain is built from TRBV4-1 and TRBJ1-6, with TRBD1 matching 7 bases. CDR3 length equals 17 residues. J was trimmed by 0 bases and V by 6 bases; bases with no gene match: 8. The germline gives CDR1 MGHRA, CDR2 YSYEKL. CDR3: CASSWTGLSSYNSPLHF. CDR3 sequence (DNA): TGCGCCAGCAGTTGGACAGGACTAAGCTCCTATAATTCACCCCTCCACTTT.

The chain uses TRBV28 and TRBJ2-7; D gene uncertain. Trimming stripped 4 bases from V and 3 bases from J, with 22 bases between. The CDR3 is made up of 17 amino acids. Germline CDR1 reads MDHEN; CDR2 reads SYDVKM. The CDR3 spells CASSYLHWSVVFYEQYF. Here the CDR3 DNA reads TGTGCCAGCAGTTACCTTCACTGGTCGGTGGTATTCTACGAGCAGTACTTC.

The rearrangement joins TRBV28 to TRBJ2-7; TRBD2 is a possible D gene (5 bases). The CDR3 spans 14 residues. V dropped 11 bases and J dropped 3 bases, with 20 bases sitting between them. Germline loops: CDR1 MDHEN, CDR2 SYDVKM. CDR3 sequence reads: CAGLSGRRGYEQYF. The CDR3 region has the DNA TGTGCCGGCCTATCTGGGAGACGGGGCTACGAGCAGTACTTC.

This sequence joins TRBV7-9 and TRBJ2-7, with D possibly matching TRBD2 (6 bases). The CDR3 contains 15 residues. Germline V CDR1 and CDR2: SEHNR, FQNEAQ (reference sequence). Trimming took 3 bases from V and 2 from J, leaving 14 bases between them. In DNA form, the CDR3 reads TGTGCCAGCAGCTTTGGCCGGGACTTGACCTACGAGCAGTACTTC. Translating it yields CASSFGRDLTYEQYF.

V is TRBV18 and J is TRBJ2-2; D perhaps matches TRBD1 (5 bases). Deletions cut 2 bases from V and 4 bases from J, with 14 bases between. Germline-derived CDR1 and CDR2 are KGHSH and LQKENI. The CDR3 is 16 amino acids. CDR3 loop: CASSPLAGIPTGELFF. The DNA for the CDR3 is TGTGCCAGCTCACCATTGGCAGGGATCCCCACCGGGGAGCTGTTTTTT.

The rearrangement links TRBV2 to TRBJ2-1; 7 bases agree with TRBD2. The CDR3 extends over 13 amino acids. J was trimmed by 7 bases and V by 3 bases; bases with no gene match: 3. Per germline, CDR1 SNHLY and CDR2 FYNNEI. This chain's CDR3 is CASSDRTRNEQFF. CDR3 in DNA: TGTGCCAGCAGTGATAGGACTAGAAATGAGCAGTTCTTC.

As DNA, the CDR3 is TGTGCCAGCAGTCTACAGTTTAGTAGGTCCCCCCTAAGCGGCTACACCTTC. This codes for CASSLQFSRSPLSGYTF. The V and J genes are TRBV28 and TRBJ1-2, with D hard to call. CDR3 length: 17 residues. V lost 5 bases, J lost 8 bases, and 27 bases lay in between. Germline V gene lookup returns CDR1 MDHEN and CDR2 SYDVKM.

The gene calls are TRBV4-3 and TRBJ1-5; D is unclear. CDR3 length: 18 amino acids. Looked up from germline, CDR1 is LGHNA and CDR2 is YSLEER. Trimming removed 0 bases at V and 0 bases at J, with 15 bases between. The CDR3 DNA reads TGCGCCAGCAGCCAAGACTATTTTGGAGGGTATAGCAATCAGCCCCAGCATTTT. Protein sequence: CASSQDYFGGYSNQPQHF.

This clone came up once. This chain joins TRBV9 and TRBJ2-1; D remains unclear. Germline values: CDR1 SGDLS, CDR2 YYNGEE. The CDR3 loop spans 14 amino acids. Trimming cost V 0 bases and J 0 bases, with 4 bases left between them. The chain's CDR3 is CASSVDSSYNEQFF. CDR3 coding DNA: TGTGCCAGCAGCGTAGACAGCTCCTACAATGAGCAGTTCTTC.

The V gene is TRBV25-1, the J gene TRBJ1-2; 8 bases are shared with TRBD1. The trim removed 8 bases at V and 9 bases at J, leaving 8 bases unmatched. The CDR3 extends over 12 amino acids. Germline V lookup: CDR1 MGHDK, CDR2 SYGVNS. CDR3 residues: CASPRQGHSYTF. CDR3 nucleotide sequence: TGTGCCAGCCCTAGACAGGGGCATAGCTACACCTTC.

DNA for the CDR3: TGTGCCACCAGCAGAGATACCGGGACAGGCCTCGGGGAGCTGTTTTTT. It encodes CATSRDTGTGLGELFF. The gene calls are TRBV15 and TRBJ2-2; 8 positions match TRBD1. Germline trimming cut 0 bases from V and 7 bases from J; bases unmatched to any gene: 7. This CDR3 comprises 16 residues. Per germline, CDR1 LNHNV and CDR2 YYDKDF (reference sequence).

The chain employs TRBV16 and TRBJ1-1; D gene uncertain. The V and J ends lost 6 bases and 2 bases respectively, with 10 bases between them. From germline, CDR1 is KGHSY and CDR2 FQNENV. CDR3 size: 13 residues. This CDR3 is CASRSQPNTEAFF. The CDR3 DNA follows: TGTGCCAGCAGGAGTCAACCCAACACTGAAGCTTTCTTT. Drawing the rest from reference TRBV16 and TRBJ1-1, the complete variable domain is GEEVAQTPKHLVRGEGQKAKLYCAPIKGHSYVFWYQQVLKNEFKFLISFQNENVFDETGMPKERFSAKCLPNSPCSLEIQATKLEDSAVYFCASRSQPNTEAFFGQGTRLTVV.

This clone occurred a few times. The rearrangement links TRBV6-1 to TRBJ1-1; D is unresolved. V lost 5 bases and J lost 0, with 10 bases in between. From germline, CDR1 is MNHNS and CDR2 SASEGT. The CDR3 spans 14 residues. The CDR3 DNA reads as TGTGCCAGCAGTCCCCCCCCAGTGAACACTGAAGCTTTCTTT. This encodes CASSPPPVNTEAFF.